A single sample gave rise to the 18 T cell receptor beta chains below, sequenced in a study of blood T cell repertoires in COVID-19. The data were produced by immunoSEQ multiplex PCR, yet TCRdb's version contains in-frame clones alone and is incomplete. The repertoire holds around 170,000 clones, with over 75% as singletons. Sequencing used PBMCs or T cells enriched from blood (not recorded which). These receptors all come from a woman aged 18 to 35 who had recovered from COVID-19.

This sequence joins TRBV7-8 and TRBJ2-3; 9 nucleotides match TRBD2. The CDR3 is made up of 19 amino acids. V was clipped by 5 bases and J by 0 bases; unmatched bases: 15. Germline V gene data show CDR1 as SGHVS and CDR2 as FQNEAQ. CDR3 DNA sequence: TGTGCCAGCAGCCTCCGGGGTAGCGGGAGTGGTAGTAGCACAGATACGCAGTATTTT. Encoded protein: CASSLRGSGSGSSTDTQYF.

This sequence joins TRBV18 and TRBJ1-5, with D maybe TRBD1 (6 bases). The CDR3 is made up of 14 amino acids. V was shortened by 3 bases and J by 2 bases, with 8 bases between the two germline ends. Germline values: CDR1 KGHSH, CDR2 LQKENI. The CDR3 DNA follows: TGTGCCAGCTCACCCGGGACACGCAATCAGCCCCAGCATTTT. Residues: CASSPGTRNQPQHF.

The chain carries TRBV7-3 and TRBJ1-2, with D uncertain. The V end was cut by 2 bases, the J end by 6 bases, with 13 bases between. CDR3 length: 14 residues. Germline CDR1 reads SGHTA; CDR2 reads FQGTGA. In DNA, the CDR3 is TGTGCCAGCAGCTTAGGCCCCAGATCCAATGGCTACACCTTC. Protein: CASSLGPRSNGYTF.

This sequence joins TRBV28 and TRBJ2-7, with 10 bases matching TRBD2. V was pared by 1 base and J by 6 bases, with 3 bases of the junction left unmatched. CDR3 size: 14 residues. From germline, CDR1 is MDHEN and CDR2 SYDVKM. CDR3 sequence reads: CASSLSSGSVEQYF. The DNA for the CDR3 is TGTGCCAGCAGTTTATCTAGCGGGAGTGTCGAGCAGTACTTC.

J is TRBJ2-1 and V is TRBV4-2; TRBD1 might be the D (5 bases). Germline CDR1 is LGHNA and CDR2 is YNFKEQ. V lost 4 bases, J lost 10 bases, and 17 bases lay in between. CDR3 size: 14 residues. CDR3 sequence reads: CASSPESPAGEQFF. In nucleotides, the CDR3 is TGTGCCAGCAGCCCTGAGAGTCCAGCAGGGGAGCAGTTCTTC.

V usage is TRBV28 and J usage is TRBJ1-2; D ambiguous. Germline values: CDR1 MDHEN, CDR2 SYDVKM. This CDR3 has 13 residues. Trimming took off 4 bases at V and 2 bases at J, with 8 bases between the two ends. CDR3 loop: CASSYRGNYGYTF. CDR3 bases: TGTGCCAGCAGTTATCGAGGGAACTATGGCTACACCTTC.

The rearrangement links TRBV13 to TRBJ2-7, with 8 bases matching TRBD1. This CDR3 spans 14 amino acids. The J segment lost 5 bases and the V segment lost 0 bases, leaving 3 bases of the junction unmatched. Germline assignment: CDR1 PRHDT and CDR2 FYEKMQ (reference sequence). CDR3: CASSLGRTGNEQYF. The CDR3 DNA sequence: TGTGCCAGCAGCTTAGGACGGACAGGGAACGAGCAGTACTTC.

This clone was recorded a few times. The chain recombines TRBV2 with TRBJ2-2, with 7 nucleotides matching TRBD1. The ends lost 6 bases at V and 3 bases at J; junction bases unmatched: 7. Per the germline V gene, CDR1 is SNHLY and CDR2 is FYNNEI. CDR3 length: 15 amino acids. This CDR3 is CASRKTGIYTGELFF. In DNA form, the CDR3 reads TGTGCCAGCAGGAAGACAGGGATTTACACCGGGGAGCTGTTTTTT.

The CDR3, as DNA: TGTGCCAGCAGTGAAGAATACAGGGCAGATACGCAGTATTTT. It specifies CASSEEYRADTQYF. The chain recombines TRBV2 with TRBJ2-3, with D possibly being TRBD1 (6 bases). The ends were cut back, 1 base at V and 4 bases at J, with 9 bases in the middle. CDR1 and CDR2 from the germline V gene are SNHLY and FYNNEI. The CDR3 extends over 14 amino acids.

DNA of the CDR3: TGTGCCAGCCTCCGGGGTGTGAACACTGAAGCTTTCTTT. Translated: CASLRGVNTEAFF. The V call is TRBV6-5, the J call TRBJ1-1; D gene ambiguous. The V gene lost 8 bases and the J gene lost 0 bases, with 10 bases spanning the gap. The germline CDR1 and CDR2 sequences are MNHEY and SVGAGI. CDR3 length: 13 amino acids.

The chain is built from TRBV28 and TRBJ1-2; 8 bases are a match to TRBD1. J was trimmed by 2 bases and V by 3 bases; bases with no gene match: 5. This CDR3 is 15 amino acids long. Germline V gene data show CDR1 as MDHEN and CDR2 as SYDVKM. The CDR3 DNA reads as TGTGCCAGCAGTTTGTTCCCAGGGGGCAACTATGGCTACACCTTC. As protein: CASSLFPGGNYGYTF.

This chain uses TRBV30 with TRBJ1-4; no clear D. Trimming removed 4 bases from V and 0 bases from J, with 15 bases in between. This CDR3 is 16 amino acids long. Germline CDR1 reads GTSNPN; CDR2 reads SVGIG (reference sequence). CDR3 residues: CAWNLDPKPTNEKLFF. CDR3 bases: TGTGCCTGGAATCTAGACCCGAAGCCAACTAATGAAAAACTGTTTTTT.

The chain recombines TRBV6-1 with TRBJ1-5; a possible D gene is TRBD1 (6 bases). Germline lookup yields CDR1 MNHNS and CDR2 SASEGT. The CDR3 is 17 residues long. The V end lost 2 bases, the J end lost 0 bases, and 14 bases lay between the germline ends. CDR3 bases: TGTGCCAGCAGTGAATACCTAACAGGGAGTAGCAATCAGCCCCAGCATTTT. Its translation: CASSEYLTGSSNQPQHF.

Notes on this clone: This specimen includes other DNA sequences encoding the same CDR3. V usage is TRBV19 and J usage is TRBJ2-3, with 8 bases that match TRBD2. From germline, CDR1 is LNHDA and CDR2 SQIVND (reference sequence). This CDR3 contains 15 residues. With V trimmed by 3 bases and J by 0 bases, 2 bases remained unmatched. CDR3: CASSITSGSTDTQYF. CDR3 nucleotides: TGTGCCAGTAGTATCACTAGCGGCAGCACAGATACGCAGTATTTT.

The chain combines TRBV10-3 with TRBJ2-3; D is perhaps TRBD2 (6 bases). From germline, CDR1 is ENHRY and CDR2 SYGVKD. The CDR3 sequence is 15 residues long. The V end was cut by 6 bases, the J end by 1 base, with 14 bases between. The CDR3, as DNA: TGTGCCATCAGCCCTGGGAGCGGGCGCACAGATACGCAGTATTTT. As protein: CAISPGSGRTDTQYF.

CDR3 region: CASSGTYTGGRYGYTF. The CDR3 DNA follows: TGTGCCAGCAGTGGAACATATACAGGGGGTCGCTATGGCTACACCTTC. This chain uses TRBV2 with TRBJ1-2; 8 nucleotides agree with TRBD1. V trimming: 4 bases; J trimming: 4 bases; junction bases outside the gene matches: 11. Germline V gene lookup returns CDR1 SNHLY and CDR2 FYNNEI. CDR3 length equals 16 residues.

The V gene is TRBV4-2, the J gene TRBJ2-7, with 9 bases identical to TRBD1. This CDR3 has 15 amino acids. The germline CDR1 and CDR2 sequences are LGHNA and YNFKEQ. The V segment lost 0 bases and the J segment 3 bases; nucleotides outside the gene matches: 3. The CDR3 sequence: CASSQDKTGGYEQYF. The CDR3 region has the DNA TGTGCCAGCAGCCAAGATAAGACAGGGGGCTACGAGCAGTACTTC.

This chain connects TRBV7-9 to TRBJ1-4; D uncertain. Per germline, CDR1 SEHNR and CDR2 FQNEAQ (reference sequence). This CDR3 comprises 16 residues. The ends were cut back, 4 bases at V and 2 bases at J, with 14 bases in the middle. CDR3 region: CASSSTTTLTNEKLFF. As DNA, the CDR3 is TGTGCCAGCAGCTCGACTACGACACTTACTAATGAAAAACTGTTTTTT.